The rows below give T cell receptor beta chains drawn from one sample of a study of metastatic and nonmetastatic thyroid tumors. TCRdb reprocessed the PCR reads via MiXCR. The sample has under 40,000 clones, roughly 17% seen once. What was sequenced was blood. The receptor set was obtained from a male donor with papillary thyroid cancer or a benign thyroid nodule (not recorded which). Some clones in this sample may be carry-over from other donors' samples. The CDR3 runs from the conserved cysteine through the conserved F or W. A D gene is named only where the DNA matches it firmly. Some rows have no size entry. The others give once, few or many, or a class for an expanded clone.

size	V	J	D	CDR3	DNA
.	TRBV20-1	TRBJ2-7	.	CSARDDVGGSTHIVSYEQYF	TGCAGTGCTAGAGATGATGTAGGAGGGAGTACCCACATTGTCTCCTACGAGCAGTACTTC
many	TRBV20-1	TRBJ2-7	.	CSARQTETYEQYF	TGCAGTGCTAGACAAACAGAAACCTACGAGCAGTACTTC
.	TRBV11-2	TRBJ2-1	.	CASSLPLASNNEQFF	TGTGCCAGCAGCTTACCTCTAGCGTCTAACAATGAGCAGTTCTTC
many	TRBV4-1	TRBJ1-2	TRBD1	CASSQVTGADYGYTF	TGCGCCAGCAGCCAAGTTACAGGGGCGGACTATGGCTACACCTTC
few	TRBV5-1	TRBJ2-7	.	CASSEPGLTYEQYF	TGCGCCAGTTCGGAACCGGGTCTTACATACGAGCAGTACTTC
.	TRBV30	TRBJ2-1	TRBD2	CARTGTSGVRGEQFF	TGTGCCCGCACGGGTACTAGCGGGGTTAGGGGTGAGCAGTTCTTC
medium-sized	TRBV7-2	TRBJ2-7	.	CASSFVVSAYEQYF	TGTGCCAGCAGCTTCGTAGTTAGCGCCTACGAGCAGTACTTC
once	TRBV3-1	TRBJ1-1	.	CASMYRPDTEAFF	TGTGCCAGCATGTACCGCCCAGACACTGAAGCTTTCTTT
medium-sized	TRBV27	TRBJ2-1	TRBD1	CASSPQGAKLYNEQFF	TGTGCCAGCAGTCCCCAGGGGGCGAAATTGTACAATGAGCAGTTCTTC
.	TRBV27	TRBJ1-5	.	CASSLSVDQPQHF	TGTGCCAGCAGCTTATCTGTAGATCAGCCCCAGCATTTT
many	TRBV11-2	TRBJ1-2	TRBD1	CASSLTDRGITGYTF	TGTGCCAGCAGCTTAACGGACAGGGGTATTACTGGCTACACCTTC
many	TRBV14	TRBJ1-2	.	CASSQDLTDDYTF	TGTGCCAGCAGCCAAGATTTGACAGATGACTACACCTTC
.	TRBV20-1	TRBJ2-1	TRBD2	CSARELAGDEQFF	TGCAGTGCTAGAGAACTAGCGGGGGATGAGCAGTTCTTC
many	TRBV5-6	TRBJ1-2	.	CASSLRDYNTF	TGTGCCAGCAGCTTAAGGGATTACAACACCTTC
few	TRBV12-3/TRBV12-4	TRBJ2-5	.	CASSLNWGAAETQYF	TGTGCCAGCAGTTTAAACTGGGGGGCTGCAGAGACCCAGTACTTC
many	TRBV5-1	TRBJ1-1	TRBD1	CASSGQGAVTEAFF	TGCGCCAGCAGCGGTCAGGGGGCGGTCACTGAAGCTTTCTTT
many	TRBV10-2	TRBJ2-7	.	CASSEGVTYEQYF	TGCGCCAGCAGTGAGGGAGTAACCTACGAGCAGTACTTC
.	TRBV7-3	TRBJ2-1	.	CAISSHGASYNEQFF	TGTGCCATCAGCTCCCATGGGGCCTCCTACAATGAGCAGTTCTTC
medium-sized	TRBV12-3/TRBV12-4	TRBJ2-7	.	CASSQNYEQYF	TGTGCCAGCAGTCAGAACTACGAGCAGTACTTC
many	TRBV20-1	TRBJ2-1	TRBD1	CSARDGTDYYNEQFF	TGCAGTGCTAGAGATGGGACAGACTACTACAATGAGCAGTTCTTC